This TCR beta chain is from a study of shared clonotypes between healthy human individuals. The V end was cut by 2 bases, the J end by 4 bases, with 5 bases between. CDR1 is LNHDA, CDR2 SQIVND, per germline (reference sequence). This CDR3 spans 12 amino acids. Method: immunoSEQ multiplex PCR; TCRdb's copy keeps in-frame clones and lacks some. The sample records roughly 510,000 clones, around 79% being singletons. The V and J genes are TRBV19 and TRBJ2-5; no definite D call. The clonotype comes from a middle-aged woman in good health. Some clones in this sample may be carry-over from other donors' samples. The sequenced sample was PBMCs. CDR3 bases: TGTGCCAGTAGTATATGGCGAGAGACCCAGTACTTC. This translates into CASSIWRETQYF.